The 22 T cell receptor beta chains given below trace back to one sample, sequenced in a study of Ad26.COV2.S vaccination and SARS-CoV-2 variants. Sequencing was performed with immunoSEQ multiplex PCR; in TCRdb, only in-frame clones are kept and a portion is missing. The sample has over 400,000 clones; roughly 90% are singletons. The sample's treatment: around 19 received Ad26.COV2.S at low or high dose, single or two shots; about 5 received placebo; per-sample allocation not given. At day 63 after the first vaccine or placebo injection, samples were drawn. The sample here was peripheral blood, taken in a trial of Ad26.COV2.S vaccine versus placebo. The source of these receptors is a person aged 18-60 years who received the Ad26.COV2.S COVID-19 vaccine or a placebo.

J is TRBJ2-2 and V is TRBV18; D uncertain. The germline CDR1 and CDR2 sequences are KGHSH and LQKENI. Trimming took 0 bases from V and 1 from J, leaving 3 bases between them. The CDR3 contains 14 residues. The CDR3 DNA is TGTGCCAGCTCACCACCACTGAACACCGGGGAGCTGTTTTTT. Encoded protein: CASSPPLNTGELFF.

The chain uses TRBV2 and TRBJ2-5; a possible D gene is TRBD1 (6 bases). CDR3 length equals 19 residues. Germline CDR1 reads SNHLY; CDR2 reads FYNNEI. Trimming stripped 6 bases from V and 2 bases from J, with 28 bases between. In nucleotides, the CDR3 is TGTGCCAGCAGCGACTCGATTTGGGATTACCGGGACAAACAAGAGACCCAGTACTTC. Protein sequence: CASSDSIWDYRDKQETQYF.

V is TRBV7-2 and J is TRBJ2-1; D possibly matches TRBD1 or TRBD2 (6 bases each). V was pared by 0 bases and J by 4 bases, with 13 bases between. The germline gives CDR1 SGHTA, CDR2 FQGNSA. The CDR3 extends over 16 amino acids. Here the CDR3 reads CASSLAGGTRYNEQFF. CDR3 nucleotide sequence: TGTGCCAGCAGCTTAGCGGGGGGCACTAGGTACAATGAGCAGTTCTTC.

As regards this clone: Mismatch with germline at one junction end may stem from a read error. The gene calls are TRBV5-1 and TRBJ2-7; TRBD1 might be the D (6 bases). Germline lookup yields CDR1 SGHRS and CDR2 YFSETQ. The CDR3 is 13 amino acids. DNA of the CDR3: TGCGCCAGCAGCTTGCAGGGGTCTTACGGGCAGTACTTC. It yields the protein CASSLQGSYGQYF.

The chain couples TRBV29-1 to TRBJ2-3; 14 bases match TRBD2. V dropped 4 bases and J dropped 7; count of bases not matched to a gene: 7. Germline CDR1 reads SQVTM; CDR2 reads ANQGSEA. This CDR3 region has 15 residues. CDR3 in DNA: TGCAGCGTTGCTGGGACTAGCGGGGGTTCTTATACGCAGTATTTT. This sequence encodes CSVAGTSGGSYTQYF.

This sequence joins TRBV2 and TRBJ1-1, with TRBD1 matching over 7 bases. Germline lookup yields CDR1 SNHLY and CDR2 FYNNEI. This CDR3 contains 13 residues. V shed 6 bases and J 4 bases; nucleotides not matched to a gene: 5. CDR3 loop: CASRHRGATEAFF. DNA of the CDR3: TGTGCCAGCAGACACAGGGGTGCCACTGAAGCTTTCTTT.

The V gene is TRBV30, the J gene TRBJ1-1, with 8 bases that match TRBD1. Trimming removed 4 bases from V and 9 bases from J; junction bases left unmatched: 7. The CDR3 sequence is 12 residues long. Per the germline V gene, CDR1 is GTSNPN and CDR2 is SVGIG (reference sequence). The CDR3 bases are TGTGCCTGGAACCCCACAGGGGGACAAGCTTTCTTT. It yields the protein CAWNPTGGQAFF.

V usage is TRBV29-1 and J usage is TRBJ2-7; D is perhaps TRBD1 (5 bases). The CDR3 consists of 12 residues. V lost 1 base and J 1 base, leaving 5 bases between the germline ends. The germline CDR1 and CDR2 sequences are SQVTM and ANQGSEA. CDR3 sequence (DNA): TGCAGCGTTGAAGCAGGGTCCTACGAGCAGTACTTC. It is translated as CSVEAGSYEQYF.

In its sample, this clone was seen once. This sequence joins TRBV18 and TRBJ1-1; D unresolved. Germline CDR1 and CDR2: KGHSH and LQKENI. Trimming stripped 5 bases from V and 8 bases from J, with 9 bases between. The CDR3 spans 11 residues. In DNA, the CDR3 is TGTGCCAGCTCAGGACGGATCGAAGCTTTCTTT. The encoded protein is CASSGRIEAFF.

The V and J genes are TRBV5-4 and TRBJ1-4; tentatively, D is TRBD1 (6 bases). The length of the CDR3 is 16 residues. CDR1 and CDR2 (germline): SGHNT, YYREEE (reference sequence). V was pared by 0 bases and J by 0 bases, with 9 bases between. CDR3 region: CASSLEGGATNEKLFF. CDR3 DNA: TGTGCCAGCAGCTTGGAGGGGGGGGCAACTAATGAAAAACTGTTTTTT.

The genes are TRBV7-2 and TRBJ2-4; D possibly uses TRBD1 or TRBD2 (5 bases each). Trimming pared 5 bases from V and 6 bases from J, leaving 14 bases between. Germline CDR1 reads SGHTA; CDR2 reads FQGNSA. This CDR3 contains 14 residues. Here the CDR3 reads CASSPKGDGNIQYF. CDR3 DNA: TGTGCCAGCAGCCCAAAAGGGGACGGAAACATTCAGTACTTC.

This chain joins TRBV5-4 and TRBJ2-7; D is unresolved. Germline CDR1 is SGHNT and CDR2 is YYREEE (reference sequence). This CDR3 region has 14 residues. V lost 0 bases, J lost 3 bases, and 10 bases lay in between. The CDR3: CASSLEPVDYEQYF. As DNA, the CDR3 is TGTGCCAGCAGCTTGGAACCGGTCGACTACGAGCAGTACTTC.

The V and J genes are TRBV12-5 and TRBJ1-1; no definite D call. Germline values: CDR1 LGHNT, CDR2 FRNRAP. This CDR3 has 12 residues. Trimming removed 6 bases from V and 5 bases from J, with 10 bases in between. The CDR3: CASGYLGTEAFF. DNA for the CDR3: TGTGCTAGTGGCTACCTGGGGACTGAAGCTTTCTTT.

V is TRBV28 and J is TRBJ2-7; 9 positions match TRBD1. In germline, CDR1 is MDHEN, CDR2 SYDVKM. Trimming removed 2 bases from V and 5 bases from J; junction bases left unmatched: 7. This CDR3 contains 15 residues. CDR3 nucleotides: TGTGCCAGCAGTTTACCGGGACAGGGCGACCACGAGCAGTACTTC. This translates into CASSLPGQGDHEQYF.

J is TRBJ2-1 and V is TRBV7-9; D ambiguous. V was shortened by 1 base and J by 3 bases, with 7 bases between the two germline ends. The CDR3 covers 14 residues. The germline CDR1 and CDR2 sequences are SEHNR and FQNEAQ (reference sequence). This CDR3 is CASSLEGRYNEQFF. CDR3 coding DNA: TGTGCCAGCAGCTTAGAGGGCCGCTACAATGAGCAGTTCTTC.

The rearrangement joins TRBV30 to TRBJ2-7; a possible D gene is TRBD1 (6 bases). V lost 2 bases and J 5 bases, leaving 16 bases between the germline ends. CDR1 and CDR2 from the germline V gene are GTSNPN and SVGIG (reference sequence). The CDR3 runs to 14 residues. The CDR3 nucleotides read TGTGCCTGGAGTCCCGGGACATTCCTCCACGAGCAGTACTTC. As protein: CAWSPGTFLHEQYF. Together with reference TRBV30 and TRBJ2-7, the CDR3 gives the full variable domain: SQTIHQWPATLVQPVGSPLSLECTVEGTSNPNLYWYRQAAGRGLQLLFYSVGIGQISSEVPQNLSASRPQDRQFILSSKKLLLSDSGFYLCAWSPGTFLHEQYFGPGTRLTVT.

This clone was found a few times. The V gene is TRBV5-1, the J gene TRBJ2-7, with D hard to call. V was clipped by 0 bases and J by 2 bases, with 18 bases between them. Germline assignment: CDR1 SGHRS and CDR2 YFSETQ. The CDR3 is 17 amino acids. CDR3 region: CASSLAYISGKTYEQYF. CDR3 in DNA: TGCGCCAGCAGCTTGGCATACATTTCGGGTAAAACCTACGAGCAGTACTTC.

The chain carries TRBV19 and TRBJ2-6, with 8 bases lining up with TRBD1. Germline CDR1 is LNHDA and CDR2 is SQIVND (reference sequence). Trimming at V came to 4 bases and at J to 2 bases, leaving 4 bases not matched to a gene. The CDR3 spans 16 residues. The CDR3: CASSTPGGAGANVLTF. For the CDR3, the DNA is TGTGCCAGTAGTACGCCAGGGGGCGCTGGGGCCAACGTCCTGACTTTC.

This sequence joins TRBV3-1 (or the pseudogene TRBV3-2) and TRBJ2-5; maybe TRBD2 (5 bases). Trimming took off 5 bases at V and 1 base at J, with 8 bases between the two ends. This CDR3 contains 13 residues. Germline loops: CDR1 LGHDT, CDR2 YNNKEL (reference sequence). CDR3 sequence: CASSILAQETQYF. The DNA of the CDR3 is TGTGCCAGCAGCATTCTAGCCCAAGAGACCCAGTACTTC.

The chain couples TRBV30 to TRBJ1-1; D is uncertain. The germline V gene has CDR1 GTSNPN and CDR2 SVGIG (reference sequence). The V end was cut by 3 bases, the J end by 10 bases, with 9 bases between. The CDR3 is 10 residues long. As DNA, the CDR3 is TGTGCCTGGAGATCCAGCGGAGCTTTCTTT. It encodes CAWRSSGAFF.

This clone appeared many times. The chain is built from TRBV30 and TRBJ1-3, with 7 bases aligning to TRBD1. Germline trimming cut 4 bases from V and 5 bases from J; bases unmatched to any gene: 8. This CDR3 comprises 14 residues. CDR1 and CDR2 (germline): GTSNPN, SVGIG (reference sequence). The CDR3 DNA is TGTGCCTGGAAATGGGGAAGGGGGCGAAACACCATATATTTT. Amino acid sequence: CAWKWGRGRNTIYF.

The chain employs TRBV4-3 and TRBJ2-3; TRBD2 aligns across 9 bases. This CDR3 is built from 16 residues. The V gene's germline CDR1 is LGHNA and CDR2 YSLEER. Trimming cost V 1 base and J 4 bases; bases outside gene matches: 6. The CDR3 loop is CASSQVLAGIPDTQYF. The CDR3 region has the DNA TGCGCCAGCAGCCAAGTTCTAGCGGGGATTCCAGATACGCAGTATTTT.